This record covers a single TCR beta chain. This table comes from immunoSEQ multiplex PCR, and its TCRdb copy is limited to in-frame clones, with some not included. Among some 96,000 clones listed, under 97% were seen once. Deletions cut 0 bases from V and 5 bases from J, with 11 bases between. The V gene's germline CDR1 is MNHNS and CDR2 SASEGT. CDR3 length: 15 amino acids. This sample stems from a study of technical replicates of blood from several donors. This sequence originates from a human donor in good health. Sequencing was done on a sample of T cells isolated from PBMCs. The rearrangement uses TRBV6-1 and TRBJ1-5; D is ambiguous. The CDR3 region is CASSEAPGSYQPQHF. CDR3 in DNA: TGTGCCAGCAGTGAAGCCCCAGGCTCCTATCAGCCCCAGCATTTT.